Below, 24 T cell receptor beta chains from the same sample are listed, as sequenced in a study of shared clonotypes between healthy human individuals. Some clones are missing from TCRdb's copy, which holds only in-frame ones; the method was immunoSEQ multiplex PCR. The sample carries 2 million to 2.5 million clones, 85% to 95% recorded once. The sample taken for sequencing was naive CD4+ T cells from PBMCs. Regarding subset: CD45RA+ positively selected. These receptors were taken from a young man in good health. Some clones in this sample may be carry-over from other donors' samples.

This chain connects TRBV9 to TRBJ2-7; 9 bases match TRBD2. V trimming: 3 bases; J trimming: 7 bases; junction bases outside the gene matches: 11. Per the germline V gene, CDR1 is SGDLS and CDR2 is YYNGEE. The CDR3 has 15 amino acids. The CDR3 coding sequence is TGTGCCAGCAGCGCATGGGCGGGAGGGCAGTATGAGCAGTACTTC. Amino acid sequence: CASSAWAGGQYEQYF. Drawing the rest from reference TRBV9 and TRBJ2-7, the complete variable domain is DSGVTQTPKHLITATGQRVTLRCSPRSGDLSVYWYQQSLDQGLQFLIQYYNGEERAKGNILERFSAQQFPDLHSELNLSSLELGDSALYFCASSAWAGGQYEQYFGPGTRLTVT.

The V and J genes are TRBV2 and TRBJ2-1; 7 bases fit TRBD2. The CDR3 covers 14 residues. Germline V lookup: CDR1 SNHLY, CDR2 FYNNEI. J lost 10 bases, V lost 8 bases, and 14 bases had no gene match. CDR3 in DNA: TGTGCCAGCCTTCTCGAGGCGGGAGAAGGCGAGCAGTTCTTC. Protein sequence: CASLLEAGEGEQFF.

The CDR3 spells CATSIGEYEQYF. In DNA form, the CDR3 reads TGTGCCACCAGCATAGGGGAGTACGAGCAGTACTTC. The V gene is TRBV15, the J gene TRBJ2-7; either TRBD1 or TRBD2 may fit D (5 bases each). The V and J ends lost 4 bases and 4 bases respectively, with 8 bases between them. Germline V CDR1 and CDR2: LNHNV, YYDKDF (reference sequence). The CDR3 sequence is 12 residues long. Drawing the rest from reference TRBV15 and TRBJ2-7, the complete variable domain is DAMVIQNPRYQVTQFGKPVTLSCSQTLNHNVMYWYQQKSSQAPKLLFHYYDKDFNNEADTPDNFQSRRPNTSFCFLDIRSPGLGDTAMYLCATSIGEYEQYFGPGTRLTVT.

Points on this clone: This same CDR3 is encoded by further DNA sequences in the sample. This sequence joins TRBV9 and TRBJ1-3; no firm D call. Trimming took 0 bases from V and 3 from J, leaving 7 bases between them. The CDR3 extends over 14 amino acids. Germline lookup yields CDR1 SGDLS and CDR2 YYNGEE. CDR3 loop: CASSVATGGNTIYF. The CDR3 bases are TGTGCCAGCAGCGTAGCTACGGGTGGAAACACCATATATTTT.

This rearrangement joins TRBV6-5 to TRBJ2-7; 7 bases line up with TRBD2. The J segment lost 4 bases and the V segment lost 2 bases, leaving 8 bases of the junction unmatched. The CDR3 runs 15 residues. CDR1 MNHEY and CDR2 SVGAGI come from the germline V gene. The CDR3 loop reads CASSYARAGGYEQYF. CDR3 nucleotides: TGTGCCAGCAGTTACGCAAGGGCCGGGGGGTACGAGCAGTACTTC.

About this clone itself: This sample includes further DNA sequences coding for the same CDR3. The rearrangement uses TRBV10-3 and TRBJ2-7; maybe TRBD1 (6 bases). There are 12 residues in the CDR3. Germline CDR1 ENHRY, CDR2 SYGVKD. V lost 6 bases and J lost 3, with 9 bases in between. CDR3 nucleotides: TGTGCCATCAGCGAACAGGGCTACGAGCAGTACTTC. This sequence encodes CAISEQGYEQYF.

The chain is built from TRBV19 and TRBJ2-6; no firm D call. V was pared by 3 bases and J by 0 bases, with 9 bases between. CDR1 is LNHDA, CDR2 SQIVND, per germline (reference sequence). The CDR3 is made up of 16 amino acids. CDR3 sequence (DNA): TGTGCCAGTAGTATCAACAGACTCTCTGGGGCCAACGTCCTGACTTTC. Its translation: CASSINRLSGANVLTF.

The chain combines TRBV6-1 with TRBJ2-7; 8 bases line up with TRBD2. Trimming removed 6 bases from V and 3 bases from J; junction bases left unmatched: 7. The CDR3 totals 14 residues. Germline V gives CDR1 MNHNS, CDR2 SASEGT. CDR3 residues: CASRLAGTVYEQYF. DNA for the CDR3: TGTGCCAGCAGGTTAGCGGGGACCGTCTACGAGCAGTACTTC.

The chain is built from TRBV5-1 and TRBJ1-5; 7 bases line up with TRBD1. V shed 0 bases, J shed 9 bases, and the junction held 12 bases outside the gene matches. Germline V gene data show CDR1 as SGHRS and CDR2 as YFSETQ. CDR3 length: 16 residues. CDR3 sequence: CASSLVIGQEKGPQHF. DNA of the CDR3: TGCGCCAGCAGCTTGGTCATCGGACAGGAGAAAGGGCCCCAGCATTTT.

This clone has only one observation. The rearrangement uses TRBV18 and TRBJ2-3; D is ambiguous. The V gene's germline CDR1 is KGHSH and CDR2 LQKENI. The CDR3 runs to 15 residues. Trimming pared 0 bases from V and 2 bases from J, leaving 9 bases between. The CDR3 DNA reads TGTGCCAGCTCACCACCGGATGCGGCCACAGATACGCAGTATTTT. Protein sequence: CASSPPDAATDTQYF.

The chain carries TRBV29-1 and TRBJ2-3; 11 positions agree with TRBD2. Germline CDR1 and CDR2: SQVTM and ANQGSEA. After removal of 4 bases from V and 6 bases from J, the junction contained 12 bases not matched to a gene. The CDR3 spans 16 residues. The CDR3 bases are TGCAGCGTTGGATCGGGGGTAGCGGGAGGGTCGGATACGCAGTATTTT. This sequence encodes CSVGSGVAGGSDTQYF.

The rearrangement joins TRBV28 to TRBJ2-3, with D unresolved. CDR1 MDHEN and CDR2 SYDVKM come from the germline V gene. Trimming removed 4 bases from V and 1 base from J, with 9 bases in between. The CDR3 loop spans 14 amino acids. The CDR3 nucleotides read TGTGCCAGCAGTTCACGACCCGGCACAGATACGCAGTATTTT. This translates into CASSSRPGTDTQYF.

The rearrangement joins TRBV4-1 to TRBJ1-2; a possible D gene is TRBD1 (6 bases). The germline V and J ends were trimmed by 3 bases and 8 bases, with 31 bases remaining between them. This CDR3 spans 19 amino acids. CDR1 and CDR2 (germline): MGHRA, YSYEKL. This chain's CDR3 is CASSQGTLNGTRRFGGYTF. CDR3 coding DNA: TGCGCCAGCAGCCAGGGGACTCTGAACGGGACACGGAGATTTGGGGGCTACACCTTC.

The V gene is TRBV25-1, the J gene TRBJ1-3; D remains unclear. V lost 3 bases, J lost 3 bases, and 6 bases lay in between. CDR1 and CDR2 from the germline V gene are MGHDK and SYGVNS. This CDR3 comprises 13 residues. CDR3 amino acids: CASSDSIGNTIYF. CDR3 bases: TGTGCCAGCAGTGACAGTATTGGAAACACCATATATTTT.

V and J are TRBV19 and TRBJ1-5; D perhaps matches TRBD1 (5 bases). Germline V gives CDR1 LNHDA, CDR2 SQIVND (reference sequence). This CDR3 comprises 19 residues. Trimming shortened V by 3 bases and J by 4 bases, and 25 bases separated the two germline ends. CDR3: CASSMGLLVGPTTNQPQHF. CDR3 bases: TGTGCCAGTAGTATGGGACTCCTCGTGGGACCGACGACAAATCAGCCCCAGCATTTT.

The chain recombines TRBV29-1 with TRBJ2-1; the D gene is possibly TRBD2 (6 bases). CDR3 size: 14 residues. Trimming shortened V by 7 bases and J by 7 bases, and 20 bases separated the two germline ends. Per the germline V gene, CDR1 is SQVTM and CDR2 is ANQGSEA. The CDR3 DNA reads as TGCAGCGCCTTTGAACGGGACTCGGCGAATGAGCAGTTCTTC. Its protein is CSAFERDSANEQFF.

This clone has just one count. The CDR3 region has the DNA TGTGCCAGCAGTTTTTTCAGTGGCCGGGGGTACATTCAGTACTTC. Protein sequence: CASSFFSGRGYIQYF. The V call is TRBV28, the J call TRBJ2-4, with D tentatively TRBD2 (6 bases). Trimming removed 3 bases at V and 8 bases at J, with 17 bases between. Germline values: CDR1 MDHEN, CDR2 SYDVKM. The CDR3 length is 15 residues.

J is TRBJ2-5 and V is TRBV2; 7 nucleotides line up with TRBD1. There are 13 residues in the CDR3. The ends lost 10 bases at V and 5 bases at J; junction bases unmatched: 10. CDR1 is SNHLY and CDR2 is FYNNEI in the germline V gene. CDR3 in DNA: TGTGCCACCGAACAGGGGTCCTGGGAGACCCAGTACTTC. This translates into CATEQGSWETQYF.

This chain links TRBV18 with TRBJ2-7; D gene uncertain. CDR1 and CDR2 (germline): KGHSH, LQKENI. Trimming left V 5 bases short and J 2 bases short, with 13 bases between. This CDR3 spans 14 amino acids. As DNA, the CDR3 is TGTGCCAGCTCAGCGGCAGGCTTAACCTACGAGCAGTACTTC. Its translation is CASSAAGLTYEQYF.

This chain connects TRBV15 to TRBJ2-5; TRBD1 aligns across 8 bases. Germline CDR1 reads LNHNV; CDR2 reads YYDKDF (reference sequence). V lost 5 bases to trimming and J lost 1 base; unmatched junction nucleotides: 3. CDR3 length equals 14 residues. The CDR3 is CATSLGQVQETQYF. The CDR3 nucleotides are TGTGCCACCAGCCTGGGACAGGTCCAAGAGACCCAGTACTTC.

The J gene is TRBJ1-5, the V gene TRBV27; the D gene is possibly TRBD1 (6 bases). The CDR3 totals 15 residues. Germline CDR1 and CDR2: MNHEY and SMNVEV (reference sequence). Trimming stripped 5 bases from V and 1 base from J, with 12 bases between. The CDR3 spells CASSPRQASNQPQHF. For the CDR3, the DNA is TGTGCCAGCAGTCCCCGACAGGCGAGCAATCAGCCCCAGCATTTT.

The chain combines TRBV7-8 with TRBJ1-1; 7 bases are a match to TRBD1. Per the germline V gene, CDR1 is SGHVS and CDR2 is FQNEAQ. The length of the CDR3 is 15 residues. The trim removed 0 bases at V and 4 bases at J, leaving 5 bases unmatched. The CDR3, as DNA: TGTGCCAGCAGCTTAGCGGTGGCAGGGGGCACTGAAGCTTTCTTT. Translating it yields CASSLAVAGGTEAFF.

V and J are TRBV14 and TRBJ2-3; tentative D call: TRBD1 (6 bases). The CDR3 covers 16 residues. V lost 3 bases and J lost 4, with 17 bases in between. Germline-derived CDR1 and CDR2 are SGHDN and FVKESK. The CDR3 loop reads CASSQLTGLFADTQYF. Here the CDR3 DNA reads TGTGCCAGCAGCCAGCTTACAGGGCTTTTCGCAGATACGCAGTATTTT.

The CDR3 is CASSTRLAGSTDTQYF. The CDR3 nucleotides read TGTGCCAGCAGCACCCGACTAGCGGGTAGCACAGATACGCAGTATTTT. The chain combines TRBV5-4 with TRBJ2-3; 10 nucleotides align to TRBD2. This CDR3 has 16 residues. CDR1 and CDR2 from the germline V gene are SGHNT and YYREEE (reference sequence). The ends lost 4 bases at V and 0 bases at J; junction bases unmatched: 5. Full variable domain (rest looked up from reference TRBV5-4 and TRBJ2-3): ETGVTQSPTHLIKTRGQQVTLRCSSQSGHNTVSWYQQALGQGPQFIFQYYREEENGRGNFPPRFSGLQFPNYSSELNVNALELDDSALYLCASSTRLAGSTDTQYFGPGTRLTVL.